These 23 T cell receptor beta chains came from one sample sequenced in a study of radiotherapy plus CTLA-4 blockade in lung cancer. Data came from immunoSEQ multiplex PCR; TCRdb stores just in-frame clones and leaves some out. Altogether roughly 97,000 clones are present, roughly 74% being singletons, with the ten largest covering approximately 2.6%. This specimen consisted of peripheral blood, obtained from a patient treated with radiotherapy plus ipilimumab. The origin of the receptors is a human donor with non-small cell lung cancer who had a partial response to radiotherapy plus ipilimumab. Some clones in this sample may be carry-over from other donors' samples.

V gene TRBV5-1 combines with J gene TRBJ2-5, with D perhaps matching TRBD2 (6 bases). Germline V gene data show CDR1 as SGHRS and CDR2 as YFSETQ. The length of the CDR3 is 14 residues. V lost 0 bases, J lost 0 bases, and 6 bases lay in between. The CDR3 coding sequence is TGCGCCAGCAGCTTGGGGGGGGACCAAGAGACCCAGTACTTC. Translation gives CASSLGGDQETQYF.

The rearrangement uses TRBV21-1 and TRBJ2-2; no DNA check was done on the table's D call, TRBD1. TRBV21-1 is given as a pseudogene. This CDR3 spans 15 amino acids. This chain's CDR3 is CASSETGCGTGELFF. DNA for the CDR3: TGTGCCAGCAGCGAAACAGGGTGCGGCACCGGGGAGCTGTTTTTT.

The chain couples TRBV18 to TRBJ1-1; D remains ambiguous. The CDR3 consists of 12 residues. The ends were cut back, 8 bases at V and 3 bases at J, with 10 bases in the middle. Germline CDR1 and CDR2: KGHSH and LQKENI. This CDR3 reads CASRRSDTEAFF. CDR3 sequence (DNA): TGTGCCAGCCGGAGGTCTGACACTGAAGCTTTCTTT.

This rearrangement joins TRBV19 to TRBJ2-1; D perhaps matches TRBD1 (6 bases). CDR3 length equals 15 residues. Germline V gene sequence: CDR1 LNHDA, CDR2 SQIVND (reference sequence). V shed 1 base and J shed 7 bases, with 14 bases lying between them. The CDR3 DNA follows: TGTGCCAGTAGTATAGGCACAGGGATCGGGAATGAGCAGTTCTTC. Translating gives CASSIGTGIGNEQFF.

V gene TRBV2 combines with J gene TRBJ2-5, with D possibly matching TRBD1 (5 bases). Near its end, the DNA agrees better with TRBJ2-7, so the J call may be wrong. CDR1 SNHLY and CDR2 FYNNEI come from the germline V gene. The CDR3 sequence is 11 residues long. The CDR3 region is CASWGTYEQYF. CDR3 sequence (DNA): TGTGCCTCCTGGGGCACCTACGAGCAGTACTTC.

This chain joins TRBV6-1 and TRBJ1-1, with D hard to call. The germline gives CDR1 MNHNS, CDR2 SASEGT. The CDR3 has 12 residues. Trimming removed 6 bases from V and 4 bases from J, with 9 bases in between. In DNA, the CDR3 is TGTGCCAGCAGAAATCAATTCACTGAAGCTTTCTTT. Translating gives CASRNQFTEAFF.

J is TRBJ1-5 and V is TRBV7-9; D remains ambiguous. Germline CDR1 reads SEHNR; CDR2 reads FQNEAQ (reference sequence). The CDR3 is 15 residues long. The V end lost 1 base, the J end lost 7 bases, and 14 bases lay between the germline ends. This CDR3 is CASSLGGQKNQPQHF. The CDR3 nucleotides read TGTGCCAGCAGCTTAGGAGGGCAGAAGAACCAGCCCCAGCATTTT.

The rearrangement links TRBV7-3 to TRBJ2-1; 14 bases fit TRBD2. After removal of 5 bases from V and 9 bases from J, the junction contained 12 bases not matched to a gene. The CDR3 length is 17 residues. The germline gives CDR1 SGHTA, CDR2 FQGTGA. In DNA form, the CDR3 reads TGTGCCAGCAGCCTCCGGGGACTAGCGGGAGTAGGTACTGAGCAGTTCTTC. It specifies CASSLRGLAGVGTEQFF.

The chain combines TRBV9 with TRBJ2-3, with D perhaps matching TRBD1 (5 bases). With 0 bases removed from V and 2 bases from J, the gap between germline ends came to 10 bases. This CDR3 region has 15 residues. CDR1 is SGDLS and CDR2 is YYNGEE in the germline V gene. The CDR3 reads CASSVGTTNTDTQYF. DNA of the CDR3: TGTGCCAGCAGCGTAGGGACAACCAACACAGATACGCAGTATTTT.

This clone was detected only once. The rearrangement links TRBV5-5 to TRBJ2-7; 10 bases agree with TRBD2. V shed 7 bases and J 3 bases; nucleotides not matched to a gene: 7. CDR1 SGHKS and CDR2 YYEKEE come from the germline V gene (reference sequence). The CDR3 sequence is 14 residues long. CDR3 residues: CASGGAGGDYEQYF. As DNA, the CDR3 is TGTGCCAGCGGAGGAGCGGGGGGGGACTACGAGCAGTACTTC.

The chain links TRBV7-9 to TRBJ2-3; 9 nucleotides align to TRBD1. The V gene's germline CDR1 is SEHNR and CDR2 FQNEAQ (reference sequence). Trimming took 5 bases from V and 5 from J; bases not matched to a gene: 8. There are 15 residues in the CDR3. CDR3 sequence (DNA): TGTGCCAGCAGCAGCCCCGGGACAGGGATAGATACGCAGTATTTT. This sequence encodes CASSSPGTGIDTQYF. Drawing the rest from reference TRBV7-9 and TRBJ2-3, the complete variable domain is DTGVSQNPRHKITKRGQNVTFRCDPISEHNRLYWYRQTLGQGPEFLTYFQNEAQLEKSRLLSDRFSAERPKGSFSTLEIQRTEQGDSAMYLCASSSPGTGIDTQYFGPGTRLTVL.

V is TRBV11-3 and J is TRBJ2-5, with D maybe TRBD1 (6 bases). V lost 0 bases to trimming and J lost 7 bases, with 12 bases between them. The CDR3 contains 14 residues. Germline V gives CDR1 SGHNT, CDR2 YENEEA. The CDR3 loop is CASSLDSQGRTQYF. In DNA form, the CDR3 reads TGTGCCAGCAGCTTAGATTCACAGGGAAGGACCCAGTACTTC. The entire variable domain, with the rest obtained from reference TRBV11-3 and TRBJ2-5, is as follows: EAGVVQSPRYKIIEKKQPVAFWCNPISGHNTLYWYLQNLGQGPELLIRYENEEAVDDSQLPKDRFSAERLKGVDSTLKIQPAELGDSAVYLCASSLDSQGRTQYFGPGTRLLVL.

There are a few counts of this clone. The chain is built from TRBV5-1 and TRBJ2-1, with TRBD2 as a possible D gene (6 bases). The length of the CDR3 is 13 residues. Looked up from germline, CDR1 is SGHRS and CDR2 is YFSETQ. Trimming left V 3 bases short and J 9 bases short, with 13 bases between. The chain's CDR3 is CASSSSGAFEQFF. The CDR3 DNA reads TGCGCCAGCAGCTCATCGGGAGCCTTTGAGCAGTTCTTC.

The J gene is TRBJ2-3, the V gene TRBV2, with 13 positions matching TRBD2. After removal of 6 bases from V and 7 bases from J, the junction contained 4 bases not matched to a gene. From germline, CDR1 is SNHLY and CDR2 FYNNEI. The CDR3 is made up of 14 amino acids. The DNA for the CDR3 is TGTGCCAGCAGGTGGACTAGCGGGGGAAATACGCAGTATTTT. Amino acids: CASRWTSGGNTQYF.

The chain recombines TRBV7-2 with TRBJ2-7; 10 positions agree with TRBD1. With 6 bases clipped from V and 4 bases from J, the junction kept 9 bases outside the gene matches. This CDR3 region has 15 residues. Germline V lookup: CDR1 SGHTA, CDR2 FQGNSA. CDR3 region: CASSEGQGNFYEQYF. Here the CDR3 DNA reads TGTGCCAGCAGTGAGGGACAGGGGAACTTTTACGAGCAGTACTTC.

This chain links TRBV6-1 with TRBJ1-1; D possibly corresponds to TRBD1 (5 bases). The V gene lost 9 bases and the J gene lost 0 bases, with 11 bases spanning the gap. Germline loops: CDR1 MNHNS, CDR2 SASEGT. The CDR3 is made up of 13 amino acids. CDR3 nucleotide sequence: TGTGCCAGTATGACAGCTATGAACACTGAAGCTTTCTTT. This encodes CASMTAMNTEAFF.

This sequence joins TRBV4-1 and TRBJ2-7; TRBD2 is a possible D gene (7 bases). V was clipped by 8 bases and J by 5 bases, with 13 bases between them. Germline loops: CDR1 MGHRA, CDR2 YSYEKL. The CDR3 is made up of 12 amino acids. CDR3 sequence: CASWEGEHEQYF. CDR3 DNA: TGCGCCAGCTGGGAGGGGGAACACGAGCAGTACTTC.

The V and J genes are TRBV15 and TRBJ1-5, with 9 bases that match TRBD1. Trimming cost V 1 base and J 7 bases; bases outside gene matches: 8. The CDR3 has 16 residues. In germline, CDR1 is LNHNV, CDR2 YYDKDF (reference sequence). CDR3 bases: TGTGCCACCAGCAGAGGTGGGACAGGGCCTCGGCAGCCCCAGCATTTT. This encodes CATSRGGTGPRQPQHF.

The gene calls are TRBV9 and TRBJ2-1, with 13 bases identical to TRBD2. The CDR3 has 18 residues. After removal of 3 bases from V and 0 bases from J, the junction contained 6 bases not matched to a gene. Looked up from germline, CDR1 is SGDLS and CDR2 is YYNGEE. CDR3 amino acids: CASSGRLAGGSSYNEQFF. CDR3 in DNA: TGTGCCAGCAGCGGGAGACTAGCGGGGGGCAGCTCCTACAATGAGCAGTTCTTC.

The rearrangement links TRBV11-3 to TRBJ2-1; 7 nucleotides match TRBD1. Losses at the gene ends were 8 bases for V and 4 bases for J; bases not matched to a gene: 8. Germline V lookup: CDR1 SGHNT, CDR2 YENEEA. This CDR3 comprises 14 residues. The CDR3 DNA sequence: TGTGCCAGCGCTAGGGGGCTAACGTACAATGAGCAGTTCTTC. Its protein product is CASARGLTYNEQFF.

This chain uses TRBV30 with TRBJ2-1; D is unresolved. The germline V and J ends were trimmed by 5 bases and 7 bases, with 12 bases remaining between them. CDR1 and CDR2 from the germline V gene are GTSNPN and SVGIG (reference sequence). This CDR3 is 12 amino acids long. CDR3 DNA: TGTGCCTGGGGTCCCACCGCGAATGAGCAGTTCTTC. Residues: CAWGPTANEQFF.

The V call is TRBV27, the J call TRBJ1-2; D unclear. The CDR3 has 12 amino acids. Germline V gene data show CDR1 as MNHEY and CDR2 as SMNVEV (reference sequence). With 4 bases removed from V and 4 bases from J, the gap between germline ends came to 7 bases. In DNA form, the CDR3 reads TGTGCCAGCAGTTCTGGGAGCTATGGCTACACCTTC. It translates to CASSSGSYGYTF.

This clone showed up just a few times. V and J are TRBV10-1 and TRBJ2-7, with D possibly matching TRBD1 (5 bases). V was shortened by 4 bases and J by 8 bases, with 15 bases between the two germline ends. Germline CDR1 WNHNN, CDR2 SYGVQD (reference sequence). CDR3 length equals 13 residues. In DNA form, the CDR3 reads TGCGCCAGCAGTGGACAGATAAGTACGAAGCAGTACTTC. Its protein is CASSGQISTKQYF.